This T cell receptor beta chain was obtained from a study of T cells in narcolepsy (dated by TCRdb to the late 2010s). At the level of the whole study: Patients with narcolepsy type 1 or type 2 (NT1, NT2) were enrolled in the study together with healthy control donors. Autoreactive T cells targeting hypocretin neuron self-antigens (hypocretin, TRIB2) were sought in narcolepsy patients, and TCR Vbeta sequencing was used to track clonotypes in blood and CSF. Here is what the overall study found, with its caveats: Plots comparing CSF and blood CD4+ T cell clonotypes from the same patient highlighted HCRT-specific and TRIB2-specific autoreactive clonotypes. No sequences matching autoreactive T cell clones were contained in some blood memory CD4+ repertoires from patients and controls. According to the report, autoreactive clonotypes were detected serially in the blood of the same patients and of different patients, but not in healthy controls. Patients and controls had similar numbers of sequenced blood memory CD4+ clonotypes, with averages of roughly 39,000 in patients and 30,000 to 35,000 in controls.

The germline V gene specifies SGHTA as CDR1 and FQGNSA as CDR2. The CDR3 numbers 18 residues from cysteine through phenylalanine. The only DNA kept is the CDR3, 54 bases in frame from the first base. Comment on this clone: Its antigen specificity is not known. No clone much larger than this one lies a single base away; base qualities are absent.

For TCR Vbeta sequencing, memory CD4+ T cells were sorted ex vivo from the peripheral blood of both healthy controls and narcolepsy patients. Libraries were built with the immunoSEQ multiplex PCR assay. The immuneACCESS repertoire file appears here via TCRdb, limited to in-frame rearrangements. These files lack a portion of the clones; in checked studies, under half of the deficit traces to unresolved V genes, and the cause of the others is not known. The sample table holds some 30,000 clones, of which more than 70% were seen once. The ten largest clonotypes hold more than 0.75% of the sample. Sequenced: memory (CD45RA-) CD4+ T cells from blood. This sample's cell subset or site label indicates: memory T cells sorted ex vivo from peripheral blood. The V and J genes are TRBV7-2 and TRBJ2-5, and 10 bases in between align with TRBD2. The DNA end favors TRBJ2-7, so the J call may be wrong. This receptor was obtained from a human donor in good health. Here the CDR3 is given as CASSLDYPGTSVIYEQYF. The DNA sequence is given as TGTGCCAGCAGCTTAGACTACCCCGGGACTAGCGTTATCTACGAGCAGTACTTC.